This TCR beta chain was identified in a study of blood T cells in healthy people across ages. Study-level background: Template switching caught about one barcoded beta molecule for each two T cells.

General study points: A greater number of naive CD4+ cells and higher diversity distinguished long-lived donors from aged donors. Older individuals had lower TCR beta diversity per million T cells (the decline was roughly linear).

The CDR3 runs 14 residues. Germline assignment: CDR1 DFQATT and CDR2 SNEGSKA (reference sequence). About this clonotype: Its antigen is not identified.

Together with a sample-barcoded 5' primer, a J-beta primer mix was included in a second PCR lasting about 6 to 11 cycles. Each of the samples gave a minimum of 2.5 million paired-end reads that contained CDR3. TCRdb independently ran MiXCR on the 5' RACE reads; one entry per CDR3 protein. The sample includes approximately 790,000 distinct CDR3 sequences, approximately 65% of them seen just once. This TCR was sampled from a man aged 25-40 years in good health. The sample was blood. V and J are TRBV20-1 and TRBJ2-5, with 11 bases aligning to TRBD2. The J call could be wrong; TRBJ2-7 is a better fit for the DNA end. In DNA, the CDR3 is TGCAGTGCTGCCCCTAGCGGGAGGAGGTACGAGCAGTACTTC. It yields the protein CSAAPSGRRYEQYF.